The sequence of this T cell receptor beta chain was determined in a study of T cells in Graves' hyperthyroidism and ophthalmopathy. Study findings and constraints: Blood held most thyroid clonotypes expanded above 0.001 frequency.

RNA transcripts yielded amplified TCR beta CDR3 regions. First-round RT-PCR targeting the TCR CDR3 was performed with the HTBI primer set. One entry per CDR3 protein, called by TCRdb with MiXCR from the multiplex PCR reads. The table lists about 260,000 distinct CDR3 sequences, less than 30% of them singletons. In regard to this clonotype: The antigen is not known.

Per the germline V gene, CDR1 is SGDLS and CDR2 is YYNGEE. The V gene lost 0 bases and the J gene lost 8 bases, with 9 bases spanning the gap. CDR3 size: 13 residues. Participants, patients aged 18 to 65, had newly diagnosed hyperthyroidism with a duration under 2 months. PBMCs were sourced from roughly 10 ml fresh peripheral blood. The sequenced sample was blood. The TCR was taken from a man between 40 and 49 years old with Graves' hyperthyroidism that later progressed to Graves' ophthalmopathy. The chain is built from TRBV9 and TRBJ2-4; D remains unclear. The CDR3 nucleotides read TGTGCCAGCAGCGTAGATTCGGATCACATTCAGTACTTC. This encodes CASSVDSDHIQYF.